This entry features one T cell receptor beta chain sequence. The target antigen is unknown. Trimming cost V 3 bases and J 6 bases, with 7 bases left between them. Germline V gene data show CDR1 as SGDLS and CDR2 as YYNGEE. The CDR3 runs 11 residues. These data come from a study of OX40 agonist ivuxolimab in advanced cancers. Study overall: Every 2 weeks, patients got intravenous ivuxolimab at one of six dose levels (0.01-10 mg/kg). Allowance was made for prior anti-PD-1, anti-PD-L1 or anti-CTLA-4 therapy, and approximately 40% had some. Notes on the study in general: Both blood CD4+ and CD8+ T cells showed clonal growth by week 6 at 0.1 to 3.0 mg/kg. Average numbers of expanded clones were greater in CD8+ T cells than in CD4+.

Libraries were prepared by immunoSEQ multiplex PCR; TCRdb keeps only in-frame clonotypes and omits some of them. The sample lists tens of thousands of clones; approximately 95% were seen once. The V and J genes are TRBV9 and TRBJ2-7, with D possibly being TRBD1 or TRBD2 (5 bases each). Material: CD4+ or CD8+ T cells sorted from blood, obtained in a trial of the OX40 agonist ivuxolimab. The receptor was derived from an adult with an advanced solid tumor such as melanoma, head and neck, liver or kidney cancer. Here the CDR3 reads CASSAGGEQYF. The CDR3 DNA is TGTGCCAGCAGCGCTGGGGGCGAGCAGTACTTC.